This note documents a single T cell receptor beta chain sequence. Its antigen is unknown. No much larger clone is present one base from it, and per-base qualities are unavailable. The sample belongs to a study of T cell clones after liver transplantation (dated by TCRdb to the late 2010s). Background for the entire study: The samples were obtained from ITN030ST, a randomized trial that attempted immunosuppression withdrawal within 2 years after liver transplantation. Donor-reactive T cell clones were identified by TCRbeta sequencing following a pre-transplant mixed lymphocyte reaction and were subsequently tracked in post-transplant blood. Third party-reactive TCRbeta sequences from pre-transplant MLRs were also identified as an antigen-independent comparator for donor-reactive sequences. Of the eight recipients, a few were HCV-positive, while the remaining recipients had been transplanted for non-autoimmune, non-viral indications. No induction therapy was given to the subjects, and standard immunosuppression was administered until randomization at 12-24 months post-transplant. To count as tolerant, a recipient had to stay completely off immunosuppression for at least one year without liver enzymes climbing beyond twice the upper limit of normal. Blood samples were collected pre-transplant, pre-randomization before withdrawal, and post-randomization after either complete withdrawal or failed withdrawal. The study cohort included 8 liver transplant recipients, of whom 3 were classified as tolerant and 5 as non-tolerant. Beyond this particular receptor, the publication reports: Circulating donor-reactive CD4 TCRbeta sequences fell significantly post-transplant in most of the 8 subjects, irrespective of tolerance or HCV status. A greater decline was seen for donor-reactive sequences than for third party-reactive sequences, suggesting partial antigen-specific deletion unrelated to withdrawal success. Low numbers of available donor cells limited the measurable donor-reactive repertoire in a couple of subjects. The conclusions were considered preliminary, being limited by small, heterogeneous patient numbers and non-standardized post-transplant time points. Because allograft tissue specimens were not available, migration of donor-reactive T cells into the graft, rather than deletion, may have occurred. When repertoire turnover was taken into account, detection of donor-reactive sequences was significantly reduced in 7 of 8 subjects for CD4 and in 8 of 8 subjects for CD8.

Thawed unstimulated PBMCs were stained for CD3, CD4 and CD8 and FACS-sorted into CD3+CD4+ and CD3+CD8+ populations. All 8 studied subjects were randomized to withdrawal of immunosuppression. The Qiagen DNeasy Blood and Tissue Kit was used for isolation of genomic DNA. Compared with germline, V lacks 4 bases and J lacks 3 bases; bases without a gene match: 8. The CDR3 contains 18 residues, cysteine and phenylalanine counted. Left in the record is the CDR3 DNA by itself, 54 bases read in frame from the first base. Taken from the germline V gene (reference sequence), the CDR1 and CDR2 loops are SGHNT and YYREEE. Frozen genomic DNA underwent high-throughput TCRbeta CDR3 sequencing by immunoSEQ, including PCR amplification, mapping, bias correction and internal controls. The authors' analysis ran thus. Productive rearrangements were kept, and unique TCRbeta sequences were defined by CDR3 nucleotide sequence plus V and J gene. A sequence counted as donor-reactive only if the sequence showed at least 5-fold expansion in CFSE-low cells compared with unstimulated pre-transplant cells and had a frequency of at least 0.01%. To ensure at least 90% detection power, minimum frequency thresholds were set for each subject based on that subject's lowest-template unstimulated sample. Jensen-Shannon divergence between the top 1000 TCRbeta sequences after and before transplant was used to measure repertoire turnover. Two-sided Fisher's exact tests were used to test for changes in the detection of donor-reactive sequences. TCRdb's version of the immuneACCESS table is confined to in-frame rearrangements and falls short of the full clone set. An unresolved V gene accounts for under half of the shortfall where checked; the remainder is of unknown origin. That table furnishes V, J and clone size, whereas the DNA furnished D and trimming. The sample table contains roughly 62,000 clones; only one count was recorded for approximately 70% of them. Jointly, the top ten make up 2.8% of the sample.

The source material was CD4+ T cells from blood, sampled at the approximately 16-month timepoint. This chain joins TRBV5-4 to TRBJ2-3; the central 16 bases match TRBD2. The sequence was obtained from a human patient who received a liver transplant. Following transplantation, part of the T cell population may be supplied by the graft donor rather than the patient. The CDR3 region reads CASSLGTSGRAETDTQYF. The DNA sequence is given as TGTGCCAGCAGCCTCGGGACTAGCGGGAGGGCCGAGACAGATACGCAGTATTTT.